This passage covers 31 T cell receptor beta chains from one sample sequenced in a study of CD8 T cells in Susac syndrome. With random hexamers, reverse transcription was performed on about 0.5 to 1 ug of RNA. From the immunoSEQ multiplex PCR reads, TCRdb called clonotypes with MiXCR, one entry per CDR3 protein. The data hold approximately 210,000 distinct CDR3 sequences, with 95% observed a single time. The source material was CD4+ T cells from PBMCs. Receptors were obtained from a human donor with multiple sclerosis.

J is TRBJ1-5 and V is TRBV2, with D possibly being TRBD1 (6 bases). The V gene lost 8 bases and the J gene lost 9 bases, with 14 bases spanning the gap. This CDR3 is 12 amino acids long. The V gene's germline CDR1 is SNHLY and CDR2 FYNNEI. The CDR3 DNA reads as TGTGCCAGCTGTCAAAAGGGGGGGCCCCAGCATTTT. It is translated as CASCQKGGPQHF.

This clonotype was seen once. The V gene is TRBV6-5, the J gene TRBJ2-2; D is undetermined. Trimming took off 10 bases at V and 4 bases at J, with 13 bases between the two ends. From germline, CDR1 is MNHEY and CDR2 SVGAGI. The CDR3 sequence is 13 residues long. In DNA, the CDR3 is TGTGCCACCAAACCTGGCGGCACCGGGGAGCTGTTTTTT. This codes for CATKPGGTGELFF.

V and J are TRBV13 and TRBJ1-2; D unclear. Germline V gene data show CDR1 as PRHDT and CDR2 as FYEKMQ (reference sequence). The CDR3 totals 11 residues. V was pared by 0 bases and J by 13 bases, with 9 bases between. In DNA form, the CDR3 reads TGTGCCAGCAGCTTAGGTCCGGCGGTCACCTTC. Translation: CASSLGPAVTF.

The chain uses TRBV18 and TRBJ2-1; 10 bases map to TRBD1. The J segment lost 3 bases and the V segment lost 6 bases, leaving 2 bases of the junction unmatched. Germline lookup yields CDR1 KGHSH and CDR2 LQKENI. The CDR3 loop spans 14 amino acids. The CDR3 sequence: CASSRDRGYNEQFF. The CDR3 nucleotides read TGTGCCAGCTCTCGGGACAGGGGCTACAATGAGCAGTTCTTC.

The rearrangement links TRBV3-1 to TRBJ2-4, with 7 positions matching TRBD2. V dropped 3 bases and J dropped 8; count of bases not matched to a gene: 10. CDR3 length: 15 amino acids. Germline V lookup: CDR1 LGHDT, CDR2 YNNKEL (reference sequence). For the CDR3, the DNA is TGTGCCAGCAGCCAGAGGGGAGGGGCCTTGGACATTCAGTACTTC. Translation: CASSQRGGALDIQYF.

The V gene is TRBV29-1, the J gene TRBJ2-3; 12 nucleotides match TRBD2. Germline V gene lookup returns CDR1 SQVTM and CDR2 ANQGSEA. The CDR3 is 14 amino acids. V dropped 6 bases and J dropped 0; count of bases not matched to a gene: 1. The CDR3 nucleotides are TGCAGCGTGGGACTAGCGGGTAGCACAGATACGCAGTATTTT. Translated: CSVGLAGSTDTQYF.

This chain joins TRBV7-9 and TRBJ1-2; a weak D match, TRBD1 (5 bases). This CDR3 comprises 14 residues. Deletions cut 5 bases from V and 4 bases from J, with 14 bases between. Germline V lookup: CDR1 SEHNR, CDR2 FQNEAQ (reference sequence). Here the CDR3 DNA reads TGTGCCAGCAGCCGATCGACAGTAAGCTATGGCTACACCTTC. The encoded protein is CASSRSTVSYGYTF.

The V gene is TRBV30, the J gene TRBJ2-4, with a weak D call TRBD1 (6 bases). V lost 2 bases and J lost 6, with 14 bases in between. The CDR3 is 14 residues long. Germline V CDR1 and CDR2: GTSNPN, SVGIG (reference sequence). The CDR3 region is CAWSQPGTLNIQYF. The CDR3 coding sequence is TGTGCCTGGAGTCAGCCCGGGACACTAAACATTCAGTACTTC.

The chain couples TRBV20-1 to TRBJ1-1; unclear D gene. The CDR3 is 12 amino acids. Per germline, CDR1 DFQATT and CDR2 SNEGSKA (reference sequence). V shed 5 bases and J shed 9 bases, with 16 bases lying between them. CDR3 loop: CSAGGEIRKAFF. CDR3 DNA sequence: TGCAGTGCTGGCGGGGAGATTCGGAAAGCTTTCTTT.

The chain uses TRBV6-4 and TRBJ2-1, with D uncertain. The CDR3 is made up of 16 amino acids. Between the trimmed V and J ends, which lost 4 bases and 0 bases, there was a span of 13 bases. Germline CDR1 is MRHNA and CDR2 is SNTAGT. The CDR3 loop reads CASSGLTVNSYNEQFF. The CDR3 DNA follows: TGTGCCAGCAGTGGCCTAACAGTGAACTCCTACAATGAGCAGTTCTTC.

The chain is built from TRBV27 and TRBJ2-1; D may correspond to TRBD1 or TRBD2 (5 bases each). This CDR3 is 13 amino acids long. Germline CDR1 and CDR2: MNHEY and SMNVEV (reference sequence). V lost 0 bases to trimming and J lost 8 bases, with 8 bases between them. Written as DNA, the CDR3 is TGTGCCAGCAGTTTATCAGGGGAGTATGAGCAGTTCTTC. Its protein is CASSLSGEYEQFF.

CDR3 residues: CAISEGVFGGETQYF. Written as DNA, the CDR3 is TGTGCCATCAGCGAGGGGGTTTTTGGGGGAGAGACCCAGTACTTC. The chain carries TRBV10-3 and TRBJ2-5; possible D gene TRBD1, 6 bases. The CDR3 spans 15 residues. Germline-derived CDR1 and CDR2 are ENHRY and SYGVKD. Between the trimmed V and J ends, which lost 6 bases and 4 bases, there was a span of 18 bases.

This chain uses TRBV6-5 with TRBJ2-1, with 8 bases aligning to TRBD2. The V gene end was trimmed by 6 bases and the J gene end by 0 bases; junction bases not matched to a gene: 1. Germline V gene lookup returns CDR1 MNHEY and CDR2 SVGAGI. The CDR3 runs to 14 residues. Here the CDR3 reads CASRGTSSYNEQFF. The CDR3 nucleotides read TGTGCCAGCAGGGGGACTAGCTCCTACAATGAGCAGTTCTTC.

The V call is TRBV29-1, the J call TRBJ1-1, with D maybe TRBD1 (6 bases). V lost 4 bases and J 6 bases, leaving 12 bases between the germline ends. Germline V gene data show CDR1 as SQVTM and CDR2 as ANQGSEA. The CDR3 has 12 residues. CDR3 sequence (DNA): TGCAGCGTTGCCAGGGGCATCCCTGAAGCTTTCTTT. Its translation is CSVARGIPEAFF.

V is TRBV3-1 and J is TRBJ2-1; 7 bases align to TRBD2. The length of the CDR3 is 16 residues. Germline V gene data show CDR1 as LGHDT and CDR2 as YNNKEL (reference sequence). V lost 1 base to trimming and J lost 8 bases; unmatched junction nucleotides: 11. CDR3 residues: CASSQGLREWEDEQFF. CDR3 DNA: TGTGCCAGCAGCCAAGGATTGCGGGAGTGGGAGGATGAGCAGTTCTTC.

This chain links TRBV20-1 with TRBJ2-5; 8 bases map to TRBD1. Germline CDR1 is DFQATT and CDR2 is SNEGSKA (reference sequence). Trimming at V came to 5 bases and at J to 1 base, leaving 9 bases not matched to a gene. The CDR3 has 15 residues. CDR3 sequence: CSARDLDRGQETQYF. CDR3 nucleotide sequence: TGCAGTGCTCGGGACCTCGACAGGGGCCAAGAGACCCAGTACTTC.

The chain combines TRBV30 with TRBJ1-5, with a weak D call TRBD1 (6 bases). The CDR3 sequence is 16 residues long. V shed 2 bases and J shed 9 bases, with 23 bases lying between them. Germline V CDR1 and CDR2: GTSNPN, SVGIG (reference sequence). This chain's CDR3 is CAWSWSRTAQSGPQHF. The CDR3 DNA reads as TGTGCCTGGAGTTGGTCGAGGACAGCACAATCAGGGCCCCAGCATTTT.

CDR3 sequence reads: CASLAGGPYEQYF. The CDR3 region has the DNA TGTGCCTCCCTAGCGGGAGGGCCTTACGAGCAGTACTTC. V usage is TRBV30 and J usage is TRBJ2-7, with TRBD2 matching over 12 bases. Germline V CDR1 and CDR2: GTSNPN, SVGIG (reference sequence). Trimming removed 7 bases from V and 4 bases from J; junction bases left unmatched: 5. The CDR3 contains 13 residues.

This clonotype was recorded once. The rearrangement links TRBV5-1 to TRBJ2-1, with D unresolved. Germline CDR1 is SGHRS and CDR2 is YFSETQ. Between the trimmed V and J ends, which lost 4 bases and 6 bases, there was a span of 14 bases. The CDR3 loop spans 14 amino acids. CDR3 protein: CASSPTARGNEQFF. As DNA, the CDR3 is TGCGCCAGCAGCCCCACGGCGCGAGGCAATGAGCAGTTCTTC.

This CDR3 reads CASSQTGDWDNEQFF. The CDR3 nucleotides are TGCGCCAGCAGCCAGACGGGAGACTGGGACAATGAGCAGTTCTTC. The V gene is TRBV4-1, the J gene TRBJ2-1; a possible D gene is TRBD2 (6 bases). The CDR3 extends over 15 amino acids. Germline CDR1 is MGHRA and CDR2 is YSYEKL. V gave up 3 bases and J gave up 5 bases, with 14 bases separating them.

The chain uses TRBV29-1 and TRBJ2-5, with 11 bases matching TRBD1. This CDR3 has 14 residues. CDR1 SQVTM and CDR2 ANQGSEA come from the germline V gene. Trimming cost V 8 bases and J 4 bases; bases outside gene matches: 9. The CDR3 coding sequence is TGCAGCACCCGAGGACAGGGGGCTGGAGAGACCCAGTACTTC. Translated: CSTRGQGAGETQYF.

The genes are TRBV10-3 and TRBJ2-7; 7 bases align to TRBD2. V lost 4 bases, J lost 5 bases, and 11 bases stayed unmatched. The germline V gene encodes CDR1 ENHRY and CDR2 SYGVKD. This CDR3 has 15 residues. CDR3 coding DNA: TGTGCCATCAGTGTTGAGGGAGGGCGTCTTAACGAGCAGTACTTC. Translated, it gives CAISVEGGRLNEQYF.

This chain links TRBV20-1 with TRBJ2-1, with TRBD1 matching over 7 bases. Germline loops: CDR1 DFQATT, CDR2 SNEGSKA (reference sequence). The CDR3 length is 13 residues. The trim removed 3 bases at V and 3 bases at J, leaving 2 bases unmatched. The CDR3 DNA sequence: TGCAGTGCTAGCAGGGGGATCTACAATGAGCAGTTCTTC. This codes for CSASRGIYNEQFF.

This rearrangement joins TRBV18 to TRBJ2-5, with TRBD2 matching over 7 bases. Losses at the gene ends were 3 bases for V and 5 bases for J; bases not matched to a gene: 9. Germline-derived CDR1 and CDR2 are KGHSH and LQKENI. The CDR3 runs to 15 residues. The CDR3 DNA sequence: TGTGCCAGCTCACCCATGAGGGAGGGCCGTGAGACCCAGTACTTC. It encodes CASSPMREGRETQYF.

J is TRBJ2-7 and V is TRBV28, with TRBD2 identical over 10 bases. V lost 6 bases, J lost 3 bases, and 5 bases stayed unmatched. CDR1 MDHEN and CDR2 SYDVKM come from the germline V gene. The CDR3 is 14 residues long. The CDR3 DNA reads TGTGCCAGCAGCCGACTAGCGGGTCTCTACGAGCAGTACTTC. Encoded protein: CASSRLAGLYEQYF. The full variable domain, its missing parts supplied by reference TRBV28 and TRBJ2-7, is DVKVTQSSRYLVKRTGEKVFLECVQDMDHENMFWYRQDPGLGLRLIYFSYDVKMKEKGDIPEGYSVSREKKERFSLILESASTNQTSMYLCASSRLAGLYEQYFGPGTRLTVT.

The chain has TRBV3-1 and TRBJ1-3, with D perhaps TRBD1 (6 bases). This CDR3 contains 17 residues. The V end was cut by 5 bases, the J end by 7 bases, with 24 bases between. Germline CDR1 is LGHDT and CDR2 is YNNKEL (reference sequence). The CDR3 bases are TGTGCCAGCAGCGAAGGGATGGGGGCCGGGGCCCGGAACACCATATATTTT. As protein: CASSEGMGAGARNTIYF.

The rearrangement links TRBV3-1 to TRBJ2-5, with TRBD2 matching 7 bases. This CDR3 comprises 13 residues. CDR1 LGHDT and CDR2 YNNKEL come from the germline V gene (reference sequence). V dropped 6 bases and J dropped 5; count of bases not matched to a gene: 6. CDR3 in amino acids: CASRIVGGETQYF. The CDR3 region has the DNA TGTGCCAGCAGAATCGTCGGGGGGGAGACCCAGTACTTC.

Only one count was recorded for this clonotype. The V and J genes are TRBV2 and TRBJ2-1, with D tentatively TRBD1 (6 bases). The germline CDR1 and CDR2 sequences are SNHLY and FYNNEI. The CDR3 totals 15 residues. V lost 5 bases and J lost 0, with 11 bases in between. CDR3 in amino acids: CASSKTQGSYNEQFF. The CDR3 coding sequence is TGTGCCAGCAGTAAAACACAGGGCTCCTACAATGAGCAGTTCTTC.

The chain recombines TRBV20-1 with TRBJ2-7; TRBD2 matches at 12 bases. Germline trimming cut 6 bases from V and 12 bases from J; bases unmatched to any gene: 6. Per the germline V gene, CDR1 is DFQATT and CDR2 is SNEGSKA (reference sequence). The CDR3 is made up of 11 amino acids. CDR3 sequence (DNA): TGCAGTGCAAAGACTAGCGGGGGAGCGTACTTC. This codes for CSAKTSGGAYF.

This chain uses TRBV7-3 with TRBJ2-3, with TRBD1 identical over 8 bases. This CDR3 is built from 16 residues. CDR1 is SGHTA and CDR2 is FQGTGA in the germline V gene. Trimming took 5 bases from V and 0 from J; bases not matched to a gene: 7. CDR3 protein: CASSVTGGVSTDTQYF. In nucleotides, the CDR3 is TGTGCCAGCAGCGTTACAGGGGGTGTTAGCACAGATACGCAGTATTTT.

This chain joins TRBV3-1 and TRBJ1-5; D uncertain. The germline gives CDR1 LGHDT, CDR2 YNNKEL (reference sequence). The CDR3 spans 15 residues. The V and J ends lost 2 bases and 2 bases respectively, with 10 bases between them. CDR3 sequence reads: CASSQRLSGNQPQHF. CDR3 coding DNA: TGTGCCAGCAGCCAAAGATTGTCTGGCAATCAGCCCCAGCATTTT.